Below are 14 T cell receptor beta chains sequenced from a single sample in a study of T-cell reconstitution after alpha-beta-depleted transplantation in children. The authors prepared the TCRbeta library with unique molecular identifiers. A single record per CDR3 protein comes from TCRdb applying MiXCR to the PCR reads. The sample lists under 450,000 distinct CDR3 sequences, 16% seen once, with around 30% in the top ten. The specimen comprised PBMCs, mostly from graft donor cells, sampled 360 days after TCRalphabeta/CD19-depleted stem cell transplant. The receptor set was obtained from a boy younger than two who had a stem cell transplant for Wiskott-Aldrich syndrome, so the T cells may come from the graft donor.

The rearrangement links TRBV2 to TRBJ2-6; D might be TRBD1 or TRBD2, each matching 6 bases. The V and J ends lost 6 bases and 0 bases respectively, with 9 bases between them. The CDR3 length is 15 residues. Looked up from germline, CDR1 is SNHLY and CDR2 is FYNNEI. The CDR3 nucleotides read TGTGCCAGCAGGAGGGGGGTCTCTGGGGCCAACGTCCTGACTTTC. Amino acids: CASRRGVSGANVLTF.

This chain links TRBV5-1 with TRBJ2-3; 12 nucleotides match TRBD2. The germline V gene has CDR1 SGHRS and CDR2 YFSETQ. The CDR3 has 16 amino acids. After removal of 6 bases from V and 2 bases from J, the junction contained 7 bases not matched to a gene. The CDR3 loop is CASNRLAGGYTDTQYF. CDR3 coding DNA: TGCGCCAGCAACAGGCTAGCGGGGGGGTACACAGATACGCAGTATTTT.

This clonotype has just a few counts. The gene calls are TRBV24-1 and TRBJ2-2, with TRBD1 matching 8 bases. The germline gives CDR1 KGHDR, CDR2 SFDVKD. This CDR3 is built from 17 residues. After removal of 3 bases from V and 3 bases from J, the junction contained 8 bases not matched to a gene. CDR3 in DNA: TGTGCCACCAGTGATCTCACCGGGACAGGTGACACCGGGGAGCTGTTTTTT. This codes for CATSDLTGTGDTGELFF.

The chain carries TRBV20-1 and TRBJ2-3; TRBD2 aligns across 9 bases. This CDR3 contains 13 residues. The trim removed 4 bases at V and 4 bases at J, leaving 3 bases unmatched. Germline assignment: CDR1 DFQATT and CDR2 SNEGSKA (reference sequence). CDR3 DNA: TGCAGTGCTATAGCGGGAGAGGCAGATACGCAGTATTTT. It specifies CSAIAGEADTQYF.

The CDR3 DNA sequence: TGTGCCAGCACCTCAAGCGGCGGGACCTCAGGGGAGACCCAGTACTTC. It encodes CASTSSGGTSGETQYF. The chain carries TRBV6-1 and TRBJ2-5; TRBD2 might be the D (6 bases). This CDR3 has 16 residues. Germline V gene lookup returns CDR1 MNHNS and CDR2 SASEGT. Trimming shortened V by 7 bases and J by 5 bases, and 23 bases separated the two germline ends.

The genes are TRBV2 and TRBJ2-5, with 10 bases lining up with TRBD2. Looked up from germline, CDR1 is SNHLY and CDR2 is FYNNEI. The CDR3 covers 16 residues. V lost 4 bases and J lost 5; bases outside the gene matches: 10. The CDR3 DNA reads as TGTGCCAGCAGTGCCTGGACTAGCGGCCTTAAGGAGACCCAGTACTTC. It codes for CASSAWTSGLKETQYF.

V gene TRBV12-3 or TRBV12-4 combines with J gene TRBJ2-2; 7 positions match TRBD1. This CDR3 has 15 residues. J gave up 5 bases and V 6 bases, and 9 bases lay outside the gene matches. The CDR3 nucleotides are TGTGCCAGCAGAAAAGACAGGGAATTGACCGGGGAGCTGTTTTTT. Protein: CASRKDRELTGELFF.

A few counts support this clonotype. The chain uses TRBV7-9 and TRBJ2-7; a weak D match, TRBD1 (5 bases). V was clipped by 5 bases and J by 7 bases, with 21 bases between them. This CDR3 has 15 amino acids. Germline V gene data show CDR1 as SEHNR and CDR2 as FQNEAQ (reference sequence). CDR3 loop: CASSPGAARIGEQYF. The CDR3 DNA follows: TGTGCCAGCAGCCCTGGGGCGGCGAGGATCGGGGAGCAGTACTTC.

This clonotype was detected many times. The chain joins TRBV10-2 to TRBJ1-1, with TRBD1 identical over 9 bases. Germline V gene data show CDR1 as WSHSY and CDR2 as SAAADI. With 5 bases clipped from V and 10 bases from J, the junction kept 11 bases outside the gene matches. CDR3 length equals 14 residues. CDR3 residues: CASSLTGGEWRAFF. CDR3 in DNA: TGCGCCAGCAGTTTAACAGGGGGCGAGTGGCGAGCTTTCTTT.

The chain is built from TRBV4-3 and TRBJ2-5; D gene ambiguous. The length of the CDR3 is 13 residues. The V end was cut by 3 bases, the J end by 2 bases, with 7 bases between. Looked up from germline, CDR1 is LGHNA and CDR2 is YSLEER. The chain's CDR3 is CASSQDQQETQYF. The CDR3 region has the DNA TGCGCCAGCAGCCAGGACCAGCAAGAGACCCAGTACTTC.

This sequence joins TRBV29-1 and TRBJ2-5; D is unresolved. The CDR3 covers 13 residues. V was pared by 6 bases and J by 2 bases, with 13 bases between. CDR1 is SQVTM, CDR2 ANQGSEA, per germline. CDR3 residues: CSVLQDIQETQYF. The CDR3 DNA is TGCAGCGTCCTCCAGGATATTCAAGAGACCCAGTACTTC.

This clonotype was detected only a few times. The rearrangement uses TRBV4-3 and TRBJ2-1, with a possible D match to TRBD1 (5 bases). This CDR3 has 13 residues. V lost 5 bases and J 6 bases, leaving 11 bases between the germline ends. Germline lookup yields CDR1 LGHNA and CDR2 YSLEER. CDR3 region: CASSSLQGNEQFF. The CDR3 nucleotides are TGCGCCAGCAGCTCCCTTCAGGGCAATGAGCAGTTCTTC.

This clonotype was seen only a few times. The chain is built from TRBV12-3 or TRBV12-4 and TRBJ2-7; D may be TRBD2 (5 bases). The V gene lost 6 bases and the J gene lost 2 bases, with 11 bases spanning the gap. The CDR3 loop spans 13 amino acids. The CDR3 DNA sequence: TGTGCCAGCAGCCTTAGCGTTACCTACGAGCAGTACTTC. This gives the protein CASSLSVTYEQYF.

This chain uses TRBV3-1 with TRBJ1-1; the match to TRBD1 covers 7 bases. V gave up 6 bases and J gave up 5 bases; unmatched junction bases: 6. Germline lookup yields CDR1 LGHDT and CDR2 YNNKEL (reference sequence). The CDR3 contains 13 residues. The CDR3 region has the DNA TGTGCCAGCAGGAACAGGGGAGGGACTGAAGCTTTCTTT. Translation: CASRNRGGTEAFF.